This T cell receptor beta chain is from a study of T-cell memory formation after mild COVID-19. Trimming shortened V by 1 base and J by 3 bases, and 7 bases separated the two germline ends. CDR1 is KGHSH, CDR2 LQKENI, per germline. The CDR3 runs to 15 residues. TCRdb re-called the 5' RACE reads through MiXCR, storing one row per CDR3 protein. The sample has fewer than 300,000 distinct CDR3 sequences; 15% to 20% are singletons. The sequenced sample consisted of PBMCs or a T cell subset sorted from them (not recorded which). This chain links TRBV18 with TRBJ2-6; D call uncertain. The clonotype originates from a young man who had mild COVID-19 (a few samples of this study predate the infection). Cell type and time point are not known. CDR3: CASSPRKVGANVLTF. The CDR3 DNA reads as TGTGCCAGCTCACCACGGAAAGTTGGGGCCAACGTCCTGACTTTC.